One and the same sample provided the 24 T cell receptor beta chains below, sequenced in a study of blood T cell repertoires in COVID-19 (dated by TCRdb to 2018 to 2021). Library preparation employed the immunoSEQ multiplex PCR assay. TCRdb holds this immuneACCESS table with in-frame rearrangements only. Some clones are missing; in checked studies, unresolved V genes explain under half, and the rest has no known cause. This sample gives around 260,000 clones in total; more than 85% of them show up just once. The leading ten clones occupy 3.6% of the sample. The specimen was peripheral blood. These receptors all stem from a young man with active or convalescent COVID-19.

The chain has TRBV11-2 and TRBJ2-3, with TRBD1 identical over 9 bases. This CDR3 is built from 16 residues. V lost 6 bases to trimming and J lost 2 bases; unmatched junction nucleotides: 9. Looked up from germline, CDR1 is SGHAT and CDR2 is FQNNGV. In DNA form, the CDR3 reads TGTGCCAGCAGATCAACAGGGGGCCCCCTCACAGATACGCAGTATTTT. This codes for CASRSTGGPLTDTQYF.

The chain links TRBV7-2 to TRBJ2-3; TRBD1 aligns across 9 bases. Germline trimming cut 2 bases from V and 2 bases from J; bases unmatched to any gene: 2. This CDR3 is 15 amino acids long. Germline V gene sequence: CDR1 SGHTA, CDR2 FQGNSA. CDR3 sequence: CASSLRTGDTDTQYF. In nucleotides, the CDR3 is TGTGCCAGCAGCTTAAGGACAGGGGACACAGATACGCAGTATTTT.

A few counts support this clone. The rearrangement links TRBV19 to TRBJ2-3; TRBD1 agrees at 7 bases. Germline CDR1 reads LNHDA; CDR2 reads SQIVND (reference sequence). Unmatched junction bases numbered 11, after V lost 3 bases and J lost 2 bases. This CDR3 region has 17 residues. The CDR3 region is CASSIRDSKGHTDTQYF. CDR3 in DNA: TGTGCCAGTAGTATCCGGGACAGCAAAGGGCACACAGATACGCAGTATTTT.

With regard to this clone: This sample also contains other DNA sequences that code for the same CDR3. The V call is TRBV30, the J call TRBJ1-1, with D tentatively TRBD1 (6 bases). The CDR3 length is 13 residues. Trimming cost V 0 bases and J 3 bases, with 8 bases left between them. Germline CDR1 is GTSNPN and CDR2 is SVGIG (reference sequence). The CDR3 reads CAWSVQGDTEAFF. DNA of the CDR3: TGTGCCTGGAGTGTACAGGGAGACACTGAAGCTTTCTTT. Drawing the rest from reference TRBV30 and TRBJ1-1, the complete variable domain is SQTIHQWPATLVQPVGSPLSLECTVEGTSNPNLYWYRQAAGRGLQLLFYSVGIGQISSEVPQNLSASRPQDRQFILSSKKLLLSDSGFYLCAWSVQGDTEAFFGQGTRLTVV.

The J gene is TRBJ2-5, the V gene TRBV9; maybe TRBD1 (7 bases). Germline-derived CDR1 and CDR2 are SGDLS and YYNGEE. Between the trimmed V and J ends, which lost 0 bases and 1 base, there was a span of 22 bases. The CDR3 runs 19 residues. CDR3 protein: CASSVAAQGGSGAQETQYF. The CDR3 bases are TGTGCCAGCAGCGTAGCTGCGCAGGGGGGCTCAGGAGCCCAAGAGACCCAGTACTTC.

The chain is built from TRBV30 and TRBJ2-7; 7 nucleotides line up with TRBD1. Germline trimming cut 5 bases from V and 9 bases from J; bases unmatched to any gene: 10. This CDR3 comprises 12 residues. Germline V CDR1 and CDR2: GTSNPN, SVGIG (reference sequence). CDR3 sequence (DNA): TGTGCCTGGTTAGACAGGGATTTTGTGCAGTACTTC. Protein: CAWLDRDFVQYF.

The chain employs TRBV5-1 and TRBJ2-7, with 7 positions matching TRBD1. CDR1 is SGHRS and CDR2 is YFSETQ in the germline V gene. V was pared by 0 bases and J by 2 bases, with 2 bases of the junction left unmatched. The length of the CDR3 is 14 residues. CDR3 protein: CASSLATGTYEQYF. CDR3 DNA sequence: TGCGCCAGCAGCTTGGCGACAGGGACCTACGAGCAGTACTTC.

V gene TRBV10-1 combines with J gene TRBJ2-1; D uncertain. Germline values: CDR1 WNHNN, CDR2 SYGVQD (reference sequence). The CDR3 runs to 16 residues. Trimming pared 0 bases from V and 4 bases from J, leaving 13 bases between. The CDR3 sequence is CASSESVASPYNEQFF. CDR3 DNA: TGCGCCAGCAGTGAGTCAGTGGCTAGTCCGTACAATGAGCAGTTCTTC.

V usage is TRBV5-4 and J usage is TRBJ2-3; 7 bases fit TRBD1. The V gene's germline CDR1 is SGHNT and CDR2 YYREEE (reference sequence). V lost 4 bases, J lost 4 bases, and 12 bases stayed unmatched. The CDR3 covers 16 residues. The CDR3 sequence is CASSLNHRGDADTQYF. CDR3 nucleotide sequence: TGTGCCAGCAGCCTAAACCACAGGGGCGACGCAGATACGCAGTATTTT.

V gene TRBV9 combines with J gene TRBJ2-1, with 12 bases matching TRBD1. The CDR3 runs 16 residues. V shed 0 bases and J 6 bases; nucleotides not matched to a gene: 4. Germline CDR1 is SGDLS and CDR2 is YYNGEE. CDR3 nucleotides: TGTGCCAGCAGCGTAGACCGGGACAGGGGGCGCAATGAGCAGTTCTTC. Translated, it gives CASSVDRDRGRNEQFF.

The chain has TRBV5-6 and TRBJ2-6; no definite D call. The V end was cut by 8 bases, the J end by 1 base, with 7 bases between. From germline, CDR1 is SGHDT and CDR2 YYEEEE. The CDR3 spans 13 residues. In DNA, the CDR3 is TGTGCCAGTTCAGTATCTGGGGCCAACGTCCTGACTTTC. Residues: CASSVSGANVLTF.

The chain combines TRBV27 with TRBJ2-3, with D tentatively TRBD1 (6 bases). Germline values: CDR1 MNHEY, CDR2 SMNVEV (reference sequence). Deletions cut 2 bases from V and 2 bases from J, with 11 bases between. This CDR3 has 15 residues. The CDR3 reads CASSLGGSSTDTQYF. The CDR3 DNA sequence: TGTGCCAGCAGTTTAGGGGGCAGCTCCACAGATACGCAGTATTTT.

There are a few counts of this clone. The genes are TRBV27 and TRBJ1-1, with D perhaps matching TRBD1 (5 bases). Trimming stripped 6 bases from V and 0 bases from J, with 8 bases between. The length of the CDR3 is 13 residues. Germline CDR1 and CDR2: MNHEY and SMNVEV (reference sequence). The CDR3 DNA reads as TGTGCCAGCAGGAAGGGGATGAACACTGAAGCTTTCTTT. Its protein product is CASRKGMNTEAFF.

The chain joins TRBV27 to TRBJ2-1; tentative D call: TRBD2 (5 bases). The germline V gene has CDR1 MNHEY and CDR2 SMNVEV (reference sequence). The CDR3 spans 14 residues. Trimming left V 3 bases short and J 0 bases short, with 6 bases between. The CDR3 region is CASSLGSSYNEQFF. The CDR3 DNA follows: TGTGCCAGCAGTTTGGGGAGCTCCTACAATGAGCAGTTCTTC.

The chain carries TRBV30 and TRBJ2-2; TRBD1 agrees at 10 bases. CDR1 is GTSNPN and CDR2 is SVGIG in the germline V gene (reference sequence). V dropped 2 bases and J dropped 4; count of bases not matched to a gene: 4. CDR3 length equals 15 residues. The CDR3 loop is CAWSSGTGVTGELFF. The CDR3, as DNA: TGTGCCTGGAGTTCCGGGACAGGGGTCACCGGGGAGCTGTTTTTT.

This clone was picked up one time. The chain uses TRBV6-2 or TRBV6-3 and TRBJ2-2; possibly TRBD2 for D (6 bases). The germline V gene has CDR1 MNHEY and CDR2 SVGEGT. The CDR3 runs 14 residues. V dropped 2 bases and J dropped 4 bases, with 8 bases sitting between them. The CDR3 sequence is CASSYRGGTGELFF. The CDR3, as DNA: TGTGCCAGCAGTTACAGGGGAGGCACCGGGGAGCTGTTTTTT.

V and J are TRBV10-3 and TRBJ1-2, with a weak D call TRBD1 (5 bases). Trimming removed 5 bases from V and 7 bases from J, with 14 bases in between. Germline values: CDR1 ENHRY, CDR2 SYGVKD. The CDR3 length is 13 residues. The CDR3 bases are TGTGCCATCAGTCCCGAATCGGGGGTTGGCTACACCTTC. Translation gives CAISPESGVGYTF.

CDR3 loop: CASSLGHWYQETQYF. CDR3 DNA sequence: TGCGCCAGCAGTCTCGGACACTGGTACCAAGAGACCCAGTACTTC. The chain is built from TRBV23-1 and TRBJ2-5; the D gene is possibly TRBD1 (5 bases). TRBV23-1 is given ORF status, its function remaining uncertain. This CDR3 contains 15 residues. Trimming shortened V by 4 bases and J by 0 bases, and 12 bases separated the two germline ends.

This chain joins TRBV2 and TRBJ1-5; D gene uncertain. The germline V and J ends were trimmed by 5 bases and 0 bases, with 11 bases remaining between them. Germline V gives CDR1 SNHLY, CDR2 FYNNEI. The CDR3 totals 15 residues. The DNA of the CDR3 is TGTGCCAGCAGTTTAAAGCTAGATAGCAATCAGCCCCAGCATTTT. It specifies CASSLKLDSNQPQHF.

This clone was seen once. The J gene is TRBJ2-4, the V gene TRBV27; a possible D gene is TRBD2 (5 bases). Trimming cost V 3 bases and J 8 bases, with 8 bases left between them. CDR1 and CDR2 (germline): MNHEY, SMNVEV (reference sequence). The CDR3 covers 12 residues. CDR3 coding DNA: TGTGCCAGCAGTTTCTACGGGGACATTCAGTACTTC. Encoded protein: CASSFYGDIQYF.

This clone was recorded at least ten times. The chain has TRBV7-2 and TRBJ1-4; 10 positions agree with TRBD1. There are 15 residues in the CDR3. CDR1 is SGHTA, CDR2 FQGNSA, per germline. J lost 2 bases, V lost 4 bases, and 1 base had no gene match. CDR3 sequence: CASSWGQGTNEKLFF. CDR3 bases: TGTGCCAGCAGCTGGGGACAGGGGACTAATGAAAAACTGTTTTTT.

This chain joins TRBV10-2 and TRBJ1-5; 8 bases are a match to TRBD1. Germline CDR1 reads WSHSY; CDR2 reads SAAADI. The CDR3 length is 16 residues. After removal of 3 bases from V and 5 bases from J, the junction contained 9 bases not matched to a gene. CDR3 region: CASSDGFRGLHQPQHF. For the CDR3, the DNA is TGCGCCAGCAGTGACGGTTTCAGGGGGCTTCATCAGCCCCAGCATTTT.

As regards this clone: Other DNA sequences of this sample code for an identical CDR3. The chain joins TRBV5-1 to TRBJ1-6; D gene ambiguous. The CDR3 has 13 residues. Trimming shortened V by 4 bases and J by 10 bases, and 12 bases separated the two germline ends. Germline-derived CDR1 and CDR2 are SGHRS and YFSETQ. The CDR3 sequence is CASSKTTDSPLHF. Written as DNA, the CDR3 is TGCGCCAGCAGCAAGACAACAGACTCACCCCTCCACTTT.

CDR3 residues: CASSMGASSGDTQYF. In DNA form, the CDR3 reads TGTGCCAGTAGTATGGGGGCTAGTAGTGGCGATACGCAGTATTTT. V and J are TRBV19 and TRBJ2-3; possible D gene TRBD1, 6 bases. Looked up from germline, CDR1 is LNHDA and CDR2 is SQIVND (reference sequence). The CDR3 totals 15 residues. The V gene lost 3 bases and the J gene lost 6 bases, with 16 bases spanning the gap.